This T cell receptor (beta chain) was captured by sequencing in a study of T cells in Graves' hyperthyroidism and ophthalmopathy. The junction had 7 bases not matched to a gene; V was cut back by 6 bases and J by 2 bases. CDR3 length equals 15 residues. Germline V gene data show CDR1 as SNHLY and CDR2 as FYNNEI. Worth noting for this clonotype: The antigen is undetermined.

Each person with ophthalmopathy scored at least 3 on the Clinical Activity Score, reached NOSPECS grade 4 or higher, and had been ill under 3 months. Fresh peripheral blood, about 9.6 ml, yielded the PBMCs. Amplified TCR beta CDR3 regions came from RNA transcripts. The HTBI set primed first-round TCR CDR3 RT-PCR. TCRdb reprocessed the multiplex PCR reads via MiXCR and lists one record per CDR3 protein. The sample has over 250,000 distinct CDR3 sequences, approximately 21% seen once. Broader study findings: In validation, the model predicted ophthalmopathy. These predictions came a median roughly seven months before onset.

The sample consisted of blood. The chain has TRBV2 and TRBJ2-7; 10 nucleotides match TRBD2. This TCR was sampled from a man in his thirties or forties with Graves' ophthalmopathy. CDR3 sequence reads: CASRESSGRTYEQYF. As DNA, the CDR3 is TGTGCCAGCAGGGAGAGTAGCGGGAGGACCTACGAGCAGTACTTC.